This T cell receptor (beta chain) was found in a study of Ad26.COV2.S vaccination and SARS-CoV-2 variants. Study-wide findings and caveats: There was reportedly substantial breadth in spike-specific CD8+ and CD4+ T cell responses after vaccination.

Assay used: immunoSEQ multiplex PCR; TCRdb lists only in-frame clones, some missing. Seen here are over 400,000 clones, about 90% observed once, and the top ten hold approximately 1.6%. Noted treatment: approximately 18 received Ad26.COV2.S at low or high dose, single or two shots; roughly 5 received placebo; per-sample allocation not given. Sampling happened 63 days after the first vaccine or placebo injection. Of note for this clone: Its antigen is as yet unknown.

This CDR3 has 16 amino acids. CDR1 and CDR2 (germline): SGHTA, FQGNSA. Germline trimming cut 4 bases from V and 1 base from J; bases unmatched to any gene: 5. V and J are TRBV7-2 and TRBJ2-7; 12 bases are a match to TRBD2. The source is a person between 18 and 59 years old who received the Ad26.COV2.S COVID-19 vaccine or a placebo. Source: peripheral blood, taken in a trial of Ad26.COV2.S vaccine versus placebo. Written as DNA, the CDR3 is TGTGCCAGCAGCTACTCTAGCGGGGGGGCGTCCTACGAGCAGTACTTC. It yields the protein CASSYSSGGASYEQYF.